One T cell receptor beta chain is described in this entry. Its specificity is unknown. The authors took PBMCs from roughly 9.5 ml fresh peripheral blood. These data come from a study of T cells in Graves' hyperthyroidism and ophthalmopathy. Amplified TCR beta CDR3 regions derived from RNA transcripts. The HTBI set primed first-round TCR CDR3 RT-PCR. TCRdb itself ran the multiplex PCR reads through MiXCR, one entry per CDR3 protein. The top ten clones hold under 40% of a sample with some 270,000 distinct CDR3 sequences, approximately 25% of them seen once. Notes on the study in general: Expanded thyroid clonotypes (above 0.001) were mostly also found in blood.

This CDR3 has 14 residues. V lost 7 bases and J 1 base, leaving 11 bases between the germline ends. The receptor was isolated from a woman aged 40 to 49 with Graves' ophthalmopathy. This chain joins TRBV12-3 or TRBV12-4 and TRBJ1-5, with D hard to call. Sequencing was done on a sample of blood. The DNA for the CDR3 is TGTGCCAGCAAGACCGGTGTGAGCAATCAGCCCCAGCATTTT. Its translation: CASKTGVSNQPQHF.